This T cell receptor (beta chain) was recorded in a study of blood T cell repertoires in COVID-19. Overall study context: The cDNA or gDNA used as material had been derived from T cells, B-cell-depleted T cells, or PBMCs.

Profiling relied on immunoSEQ multiplex PCR, and the TCRdb table lists in-frame clones only, not all of them. Of under 150,000 clones detected, about 83% appear once; the ten largest clones hold over 5%. The CDR3 has 16 amino acids. Germline loops: CDR1 LGHNA, CDR2 YNFKEQ. V lost 0 bases and J 7 bases, leaving 16 bases between the germline ends. Input material: peripheral blood. The sequence came from an elderly man with active or convalescent COVID-19. The V and J genes are TRBV4-2 and TRBJ1-5, with D maybe TRBD1 (5 bases). CDR3 DNA sequence: TGTGCCAGCAGCCAAGAAGTCCGCGGGGGGAACCAGCCCCAGCATTTT. Translated: CASSQEVRGGNQPQHF.